This is a list of T cell receptor beta chains from one sample in a study of post-analysis software for immune sequencing data. MiXCR, run by TCRdb on the PCR reads, gives a single entry per CDR3 protein. The sample carries hundreds of thousands of distinct CDR3 sequences, about 40% recorded once. Sequencing used blood. Receptor source: a girl between 5 and 17 years old with multiple sclerosis. CDR3s include the opening cysteine and the closing phenylalanine or tryptophan. D genes are given only for firm matches. Not all rows give a size; the values are once, few, many and, for expanded clones, a class.

clone size	D gene	V gene	J gene	CDR3 protein	CDR3 DNA
.	TRBD1	TRBV7-9	TRBJ1-4	CASSPRTGEVEKLFF	TGTGCCAGCAGCCCGAGGACAGGGGAGGTTGAAAAACTGTTTTTT
few	TRBD2	TRBV6-5	TRBJ2-1	CASSPLAGGTNEQFF	TGTGCCAGCAGTCCCCTGGCGGGGGGCACCAATGAGCAGTTCTTC
few	TRBD2	TRBV7-2	TRBJ2-5	CASSLTPWTSGGGETQYF	TGTGCCAGCAGCTTAACCCCCTGGACTAGCGGGGGGGGAGAGACCCAGTACTTC
.	.	TRBV5-1	TRBJ2-1	CASSFLDNGQFF	TGCGCCAGCAGCTTTCTAGACAATGGGCAGTTCTTC
many	.	TRBV7-2	TRBJ1-2	CASSLVEGSYGYTF	TGTGCCAGCAGCTTAGTGGAGGGGTCCTATGGCTACACCTTC
.	.	TRBV7-9	TRBJ2-5	CASGTIGGAETQYF	TGTGCCAGCGGTACAATAGGGGGGGCAGAGACCCAGTACTTC
few	TRBD2	TRBV4-1	TRBJ2-7	CASSQGAGVQNVQYF	TGCGCCAGCAGCCAAGGAGCGGGAGTACAAAACGTTCAGTACTTC
.	.	TRBV29-1	TRBJ2-5	CSVEEGGGGSSYSETQYF	TGCAGCGTTGAAGAGGGAGGAGGGGGCTCATCCTATTCTGAGACCCAGTACTTC
.	.	TRBV20-1	TRBJ1-4	CSARDLQEVEGKLFF	TGCAGTGCTAGGGACCTACAGGAGGTGGAAGGAAAACTGTTTTTT
.	.	TRBV6-5	TRBJ2-1	CASSYLGRAPEQFF	TGTGCCAGCAGTTACCTCGGCAGGGCCCCTGAGCAGTTCTTC
few	TRBD2	TRBV7-3	TRBJ2-1	CASSPGRGDYNEQFF	TGTGCCAGCAGCCCAGGGCGGGGGGACTACAATGAGCAGTTCTTC
few	.	TRBV6-5	TRBJ2-1	CASSYTHTYNEQFF	TGTGCCAGCAGTTACACCCACACCTACAATGAGCAGTTCTTC
.	.	TRBV20-1	TRBJ1-2	CSATSGRPGYGYTF	TGCAGTGCCACCTCAGGGAGACCGGGTTATGGCTACACCTTC
.	TRBD2	TRBV7-2	TRBJ2-5	CASSLARVAGETQYF	TGTGCCAGCAGCTTAGCGCGGGTAGCGGGAGAGACCCAGTACTTC
.	.	TRBV12-3/TRBV12-4	TRBJ2-3	CASMWTDTQYF	TGTGCCAGCATGTGGACAGATACGCAGTATTTT
.	.	TRBV5-1	TRBJ2-7	CASSLGETRGTYEQYF	TGCGCCAGCAGCCTGGGGGAAACTAGGGGTACCTACGAGCAGTACTTC
.	.	TRBV12-3/TRBV12-4	TRBJ1-1	CASTAEGISNTEAFF	TGTGCCAGCACCGCTGAGGGGATTTCGAACACTGAAGCTTTCTTT
once	TRBD2	TRBV27	TRBJ2-2	CASSRAPGLVPPYTGELFF	TGTGCCAGCAGCCGAGCCCCGGGACTAGTCCCCCCATACACCGGGGAGCTGTTTTTT
.	TRBD1	TRBV9	TRBJ2-7	CASSVQGQGRDEQYF	TGTGCCAGCAGCGTACAGGGACAGGGGAGGGACGAGCAGTACTTC
.	.	TRBV20-1	TRBJ2-7	CSARDPQGGYYEQYF	TGCAGTGCTAGAGATCCACAGGGCGGGTACTACGAGCAGTACTTC
.	.	TRBV24-1	TRBJ2-3	CATSDSDSSSTDTQYF	TGTGCCACCAGTGATTCGGACAGCTCTAGCACAGATACGCAGTATTTT
few	.	TRBV24-1	TRBJ2-1	CATSDGTASSYNEQFF	TGTGCCACCAGTGATGGTACGGCAAGCTCCTACAATGAGCAGTTCTTC
.	.	TRBV9	TRBJ2-3	CASSDPSGTDTQYF	TGTGCCAGCTCCGACCCTAGCGGCACAGATACGCAGTATTTT
few	.	TRBV6-5	TRBJ2-5	CASSYSGRGYETQYF	TGTGCCAGCAGTTACTCCGGCAGGGGATACGAGACCCAGTACTTC
few	.	TRBV5-8	TRBJ2-7	CASSDQSYEQYF	TGTGCCAGCAGCGATCAGTCCTACGAGCAGTACTTC
.	.	TRBV5-5	TRBJ2-7	CTSSFTSYEQYF	TGTACCAGCAGCTTCACAAGTTACGAGCAGTACTTC
.	.	TRBV6-6	TRBJ2-4	CASSYPSGEAVNNIQYF	TGTGCCAGCAGTTACCCGAGCGGAGAAGCGGTAAACAACATTCAGTACTTC
.	TRBD2	TRBV7-2	TRBJ2-1	CASSFSGAFNNEQFF	TGTGCCAGCAGCTTCAGCGGGGCTTTTAACAATGAGCAGTTCTTC
.	TRBD2	TRBV3-1	TRBJ2-5	CASSPAGLAARETQYF	TGTGCCAGCAGCCCTGCGGGACTAGCGGCCAGAGAGACCCAGTACTTC
few	.	TRBV12-3/TRBV12-4	TRBJ2-1	CASSRPGVGEQFF	TGTGCCAGCAGCCGACCCGGGGTGGGTGAGCAGTTCTTC
.	TRBD2	TRBV7-9	TRBJ2-5	CASSAWSGRNQETQYF	TGTGCCAGCAGCGCGTGGAGCGGGAGGAACCAAGAGACCCAGTACTTC
.	.	TRBV29-1	TRBJ2-7	CSVLLPPAVNYEQYF	TGCAGCGTTCTCCTGCCCCCGGCTGTAAACTACGAGCAGTACTTC
.	TRBD2	TRBV6-1	TRBJ2-1	CASSVLAGVVPNEQFF	TGTGCCAGCAGTGTGCTAGCGGGAGTGGTTCCCAATGAGCAGTTCTTC
many	TRBD1	TRBV5-1	TRBJ2-7	CASSLGQSSYEQYF	TGTGCCAGCAGCCTGGGACAGAGCTCCTACGAGCAGTACTTC
.	.	TRBV15	TRBJ2-7	CATSYDGYEQYF	TGTGCCACCAGCTACGACGGTTACGAGCAGTACTTC
.	TRBD2	TRBV12-3/TRBV12-4	TRBJ2-7	CASTRLAGGEQYF	TGTGCCAGCACCCGACTAGCGGGAGGCGAGCAGTACTTC
.	.	TRBV29-1	TRBJ1-2	CSVEDGPWGYTF	TGCAGCGTTGAAGATGGACCGTGGGGCTACACCTTC
few	.	TRBV30	TRBJ1-2	CAWSPGYTF	TGTGCCTGGAGCCCTGGCTACACCTTC
.	TRBD2	TRBV20-1	TRBJ2-3	CSARKDLGGDTQYF	TGCAGTGCTAGAAAGGATCTCGGGGGGGATACGCAGTATTTT
.	.	TRBV5-4	TRBJ2-3	CASSFWVREVVGDTQYF	TGTGCCAGCAGCTTTTGGGTCCGAGAGGTAGTTGGAGATACGCAGTATTTT
.	TRBD1	TRBV5-1	TRBJ1-6	CASSHDRGASSPLHF	TGCGCCAGCAGCCATGACAGGGGTGCCTCTTCACCCCTCCACTTT
.	.	TRBV4-1	TRBJ2-7	CASSQKHRESNEQYF	TGCGCCAGCAGCCAGAAGCACAGGGAATCAAACGAGCAGTACTTC
.	.	TRBV5-6	TRBJ1-5	CASSLGGGGGDQPQHF	TGTGCCAGCAGCTTGGGAGGGGGGGGTGGTGATCAGCCCCAGCATTTT
few	TRBD1	TRBV4-1	TRBJ2-6	CASSRSVTGAISGANVLTF	TGCGCCAGCAGCCGGTCCGTGACAGGGGCCATCTCTGGGGCCAACGTCCTGACTTTC
.	.	TRBV20-1	TRBJ1-2	CSALQGYTF	TGCAGTGCTTTACAGGGCTACACCTTC
.	.	TRBV12-3/TRBV12-4	TRBJ2-3	CASRSDRGTQYF	TGTGCCAGCAGATCGGACAGAGGGACGCAGTATTTT
few	.	TRBV10-3	TRBJ2-3	CAISVRGRGGSDTQYF	TGTGCCATCAGTGTCCGCGGCAGGGGAGGTTCAGATACGCAGTATTTT
.	TRBD2	TRBV20-1	TRBJ2-7	CSAKPSGRLNEQYF	TGCAGTGCTAAACCTAGCGGGAGACTCAACGAGCAGTACTTC
few	.	TRBV12-3/TRBV12-4	TRBJ1-2	CASSLGITGMRGYTF	TGTGCCAGCAGTTTGGGTATAACAGGGATGAGGGGCTACACCTTC
.	TRBD2	TRBV24-1	TRBJ2-3	CATSDPKAGETDTQYF	TGTGCCACCAGTGACCCCAAAGCGGGAGAGACAGATACGCAGTATTTT
.	TRBD2	TRBV14	TRBJ2-7	CASSRLGASGGYEQYF	TGTGCCAGCAGTCGTTTAGGGGCTAGCGGGGGCTACGAGCAGTACTTC
few	.	TRBV3-1	TRBJ1-2	CASSQDGAWTPNYGYTF	TGTGCCAGCAGCCAAGATGGAGCTTGGACACCTAACTATGGCTACACCTTC
few	.	TRBV5-5	TRBJ1-2	CAGSVHVGRSDYGYTF	TGTGCCGGCAGCGTTCACGTGGGCAGGTCGGACTATGGCTACACCTTC